This T cell receptor beta chain was found in a study of cytomegalovirus exposure and HLA in healthy donors. Both 60 Vbeta primers and 13 Jbeta primers went into the PCR. Profiling relied on immunoSEQ multiplex PCR, and the TCRdb table lists in-frame clones only, not all of them. Counted here are approximately 79,000 clones, around 79% occurring once; the ten biggest clones make up 20% to 25%. With regard to this clone: What it recognizes is unknown. The CDR3 does not end in the conserved phenylalanine or tryptophan, so this is likely a read error.

Study results and caveats: A reported reduction in N-insertions relative to the approximately 640-donor mean was seen in an Asian-associated ancestry cluster in a later analysis.

Trimming removed 3 bases at V and 7 bases at J, with 18 bases between. The length of the CDR3 is 15 residues. CDR1 is SQVTM, CDR2 ANQGSEA, per germline. The chain links TRBV29-1 to TRBJ1-4; D gene uncertain. The TCR was taken from a woman aged 40 to 50 in good health and CMV-seropositive. Sequenced sample: PBMCs. The CDR3 nucleotides are TGCAGCGTTGATTTCTCGAACCCCCCGGGTGAAAAACTGTTTTCT. Translation gives CSVDFSNPPGEKLFS.